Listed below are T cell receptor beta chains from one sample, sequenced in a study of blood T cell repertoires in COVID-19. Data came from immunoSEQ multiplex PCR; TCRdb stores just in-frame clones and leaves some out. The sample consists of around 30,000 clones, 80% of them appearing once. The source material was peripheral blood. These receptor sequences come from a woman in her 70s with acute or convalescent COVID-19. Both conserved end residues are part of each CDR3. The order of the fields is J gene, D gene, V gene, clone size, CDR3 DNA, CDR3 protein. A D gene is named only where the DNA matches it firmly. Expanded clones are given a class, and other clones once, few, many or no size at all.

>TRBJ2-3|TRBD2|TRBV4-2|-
TGTGCCAGCAACTCGGATGGGAGGGCCTCAGATGGGCACACAGATACGCAGTATTTT
CASNSDGRASDGHTDTQYF
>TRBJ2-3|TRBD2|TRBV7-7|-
TGTGCTAGCAGCGAACTAGCGGGGAGCACAGATACGCAGTATTTT
CASSELAGSTDTQYF
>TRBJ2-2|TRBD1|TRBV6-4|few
TGTGCCAGCAGGAGGGACAGGAACACCGGGGAGCTGTTTTTT
CASRRDRNTGELFF
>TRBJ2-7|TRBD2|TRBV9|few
TGTGCCAGCAGCGTAGCTACGGGGGGGAATTACGAGCAGTACTTC
CASSVATGGNYEQYF
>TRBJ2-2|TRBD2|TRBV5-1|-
TGCGCCAGCAGGTTCCAAGCGGGGGGCGTCGGGGAGCTGTTTTTT
CASRFQAGGVGELFF
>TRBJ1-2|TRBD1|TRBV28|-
TGTGCCAGCAGGCAACCCGACGGCAGGGGGGCAGCTAACTATGGCTACACCTTC
CASRQPDGRGAANYGYTF
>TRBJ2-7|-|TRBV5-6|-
TGTGCCAGCAGCTTGGTTAGCGTTTCCTACGAGCAGTACTTC
CASSLVSVSYEQYF
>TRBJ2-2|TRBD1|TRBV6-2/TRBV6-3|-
TGTGCCAGCAGTCCCAGGGGGCGAAACACCGGGGAGCTGTTTTTT
CASSPRGRNTGELFF
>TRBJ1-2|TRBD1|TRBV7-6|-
TGTGCCAGCAGCACAGGGGGGGGACGAGACTATGGCTACACCTTC
CASSTGGGRDYGYTF
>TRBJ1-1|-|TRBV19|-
TGTCCGGGGGGCGGGAACACTGAAGCTTTCTTT
CPGGGNTEAFF
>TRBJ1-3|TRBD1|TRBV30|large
TGTGCCTGGAGTGCAAGGGGACAGGGGGGAAACACCATATATTTT
CAWSARGQGGNTIYF
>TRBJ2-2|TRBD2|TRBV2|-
TGTGCCAGCAGTGCCTCCACGATGGGAGCGGGGACCGGGGAGCTGTTTTTT
CASSASTMGAGTGELFF